These 18 T cell receptor beta chains were sequenced from one sample in a study of blood T cell repertoires in COVID-19. The assay was immunoSEQ multiplex PCR, and TCRdb's table has in-frame clones only and misses some. The sample includes roughly 410,000 clones, roughly 90% of them seen just once. Sequencing used peripheral blood. The receptors come from a woman between 40 and 50 years old with COVID-19, enrolled during active disease.

The rearrangement uses TRBV27 and TRBJ2-1; TRBD2 matches at 7 bases. The germline gives CDR1 MNHEY, CDR2 SMNVEV (reference sequence). The CDR3 consists of 19 residues. The J segment lost 1 base and the V segment lost 0 bases, leaving 12 bases of the junction unmatched. The CDR3 DNA reads TGTGCCAGCAGTTTATCTCCCCATTCCAGGACTAGTTCCTACAATGAGCAGTTCTTC. It codes for CASSLSPHSRTSSYNEQFF.

The chain joins TRBV19 to TRBJ1-2, with TRBD1 as a possible D gene (5 bases). Germline CDR1 LNHDA, CDR2 SQIVND (reference sequence). The CDR3 sequence is 14 residues long. Trimming shortened V by 5 bases and J by 1 base, and 11 bases separated the two germline ends. For the CDR3, the DNA is TGTGCCAGTAGTTCGCGGGACGGTAACTATGGCTACACCTTC. It codes for CASSSRDGNYGYTF.

The chain employs TRBV5-4 and TRBJ2-5; TRBD1 matches at 11 bases. CDR1 SGHNT and CDR2 YYREEE come from the germline V gene (reference sequence). Losses at the gene ends were 0 bases for V and 4 bases for J; bases not matched to a gene: 2. CDR3 size: 15 residues. CDR3 nucleotide sequence: TGTGCCAGCAGCTTGGCCGGGACAGGGGGAGAGACCCAGTACTTC. It is translated as CASSLAGTGGETQYF.

The genes are TRBV7-3 and TRBJ2-5, with D unresolved. In germline, CDR1 is SGHTA, CDR2 FQGTGA. The CDR3 length is 14 residues. Trimming stripped 0 bases from V and 5 bases from J, with 10 bases between. The CDR3 loop is CASSLTQMWETQYF. In DNA, the CDR3 is TGTGCCAGCAGCTTAACCCAGATGTGGGAGACCCAGTACTTC.

The table lists this clone with a few counts. V is TRBV9 and J is TRBJ2-1, with D unresolved. The ends were cut back, 2 bases at V and 3 bases at J, with 6 bases in the middle. Germline V gives CDR1 SGDLS, CDR2 YYNGEE. The length of the CDR3 is 13 residues. CDR3 amino acids: CASSVSLYNEQFF. CDR3 nucleotides: TGTGCCAGCAGCGTTAGTCTCTACAATGAGCAGTTCTTC.

The chain uses TRBV7-9 and TRBJ2-5; no firm D call. Trimming shortened V by 7 bases and J by 6 bases, and 18 bases separated the two germline ends. The length of the CDR3 is 14 residues. From germline, CDR1 is SEHNR and CDR2 FQNEAQ (reference sequence). In DNA, the CDR3 is TGTGCCAGCACCAAAGACCTTCGAGAGAAGACCCAGTACTTC. It translates to CASTKDLREKTQYF. Looking up the rest from reference TRBV7-9 and TRBJ2-5 gives the full variable domain: DTGVSQNPRHKITKRGQNVTFRCDPISEHNRLYWYRQTLGQGPEFLTYFQNEAQLEKSRLLSDRFSAERPKGSFSTLEIQRTEQGDSAMYLCASTKDLREKTQYFGPGTRLLVL.

The rearrangement uses TRBV5-6 and TRBJ1-5, with 7 bases identical to TRBD1. Germline assignment: CDR1 SGHDT and CDR2 YYEEEE. Trimming took 3 bases from V and 2 from J; bases not matched to a gene: 2. This CDR3 has 14 amino acids. CDR3 loop: CASSSGQGNQPQHF. CDR3 coding DNA: TGTGCCAGCAGCTCAGGACAGGGCAATCAGCCCCAGCATTTT. The whole variable domain, remainder taken from reference TRBV5-6 and TRBJ1-5, is DAGVTQSPTHLIKTRGQQVTLRCSPKSGHDTVSWYQQALGQGPQFIFQYYEEEERQRGNFPDRFSGHQFPNYSSELNVNALLLGDSALYLCASSSGQGNQPQHFGDGTRLSIL.

This chain links TRBV28 with TRBJ1-1; 7 bases map to TRBD1. Germline V gives CDR1 MDHEN, CDR2 SYDVKM. The CDR3 consists of 16 residues. The V gene end was trimmed by 2 bases and the J gene end by 6 bases; junction bases not matched to a gene: 12. The CDR3: CASSLSVRQGVAEAFF. In DNA, the CDR3 is TGTGCCAGCAGTTTAAGCGTTAGGCAGGGGGTTGCTGAAGCTTTCTTT.

The gene calls are TRBV7-9 and TRBJ1-4, with TRBD1 matching over 8 bases. CDR3 length equals 16 residues. The V segment lost 0 bases and the J segment 6 bases; nucleotides outside the gene matches: 6. Germline V lookup: CDR1 SEHNR, CDR2 FQNEAQ (reference sequence). CDR3 DNA sequence: TGTGCCAGCAGCTTAGCGGGGCAGGGGGCCTATGAAAAACTGTTTTTT. Protein product: CASSLAGQGAYEKLFF.

The rearrangement joins TRBV29-1 to TRBJ2-1; 11 nucleotides match TRBD1. CDR1 and CDR2 (germline): SQVTM, ANQGSEA. V lost 7 bases, J lost 0 bases, and 11 bases stayed unmatched. CDR3 length: 17 amino acids. The DNA for the CDR3 is TGCAGCGGAGTCCCGGGACAGGGGGTTAGCTCCTACAATGAGCAGTTCTTC. Translation gives CSGVPGQGVSSYNEQFF.

The chain has TRBV18 and TRBJ2-4; D not certain. V lost 2 bases and J 7 bases, leaving 15 bases between the germline ends. The CDR3 is made up of 15 amino acids. The germline V gene has CDR1 KGHSH and CDR2 LQKENI. The CDR3 loop is CASSPGGMWANIQYF. DNA of the CDR3: TGTGCCAGCTCACCAGGTGGCATGTGGGCGAACATTCAGTACTTC.

The chain has TRBV7-2 and TRBJ2-7; 10 bases are shared with TRBD2. The junction had 11 bases not matched to a gene; V was cut back by 5 bases and J by 7 bases. The CDR3 totals 15 residues. Germline V gives CDR1 SGHTA, CDR2 FQGNSA. CDR3 DNA sequence: TGTGCCAGCAGCGCCTCAGCGGGAGGGCCGGGGGAGCAGTACTTC. Protein sequence: CASSASAGGPGEQYF.

The chain carries TRBV5-1 and TRBJ2-4, with 8 bases lining up with TRBD1. This CDR3 has 15 residues. CDR1 is SGHRS and CDR2 is YFSETQ in the germline V gene. The ends lost 4 bases at V and 3 bases at J; junction bases unmatched: 6. The CDR3 DNA is TGCGCCAGCAGCCAAGGACAGGGTGGCAAAAACATTCAGTACTTC. This encodes CASSQGQGGKNIQYF.

The rearrangement uses TRBV9 and TRBJ2-2; possible D gene TRBD1, 5 bases. The CDR3 is made up of 15 amino acids. Trimming took off 0 bases at V and 6 bases at J, with 12 bases between the two ends. From germline, CDR1 is SGDLS and CDR2 YYNGEE. The CDR3 spells CASSVEGASPGELFF. The CDR3 DNA sequence: TGTGCCAGCAGCGTAGAAGGGGCCTCACCCGGGGAGCTGTTTTTT.

V gene TRBV5-6 combines with J gene TRBJ2-7; possibly TRBD1 for D (6 bases). The CDR3 has 15 residues. Germline V gives CDR1 SGHDT, CDR2 YYEEEE. The ends were cut back, 0 bases at V and 4 bases at J, with 14 bases in the middle. The CDR3 spells CASSLGQVTLYEQYF. The CDR3 nucleotides read TGTGCCAGCAGCTTGGGACAGGTTACACTGTACGAGCAGTACTTC.

The CDR3 spells CASSISTGTDSGNTIYF. CDR3 DNA sequence: TGTGCCAGCAGCATCTCGACAGGAACTGACTCTGGAAACACCATATATTTT. The chain employs TRBV7-2 and TRBJ1-3; possibly TRBD1 for D (6 bases). Germline V lookup: CDR1 SGHTA, CDR2 FQGNSA. The CDR3 sequence is 17 residues long. Trimming took 5 bases from V and 0 from J, leaving 17 bases between them.

The chain couples TRBV11-2 to TRBJ1-6; a possible D gene is TRBD1 (5 bases). Germline V gives CDR1 SGHAT, CDR2 FQNNGV. V dropped 1 base and J dropped 0 bases, with 7 bases sitting between them. The CDR3 is 16 amino acids. The CDR3 DNA sequence: TGTGCCAGCAGCTTAGTCGGGGGCTCCTATAATTCACCCCTCCACTTT. This sequence encodes CASSLVGGSYNSPLHF.

The CDR3 coding sequence is TGTGCCAGCACCCCACCGGGACTAGAGGGCGAGCAGTACTTC. Protein: CASTPPGLEGEQYF. The V gene is TRBV6-5, the J gene TRBJ2-7, with 8 positions matching TRBD2. The CDR3 sequence is 14 residues long. After removal of 7 bases from V and 6 bases from J, the junction contained 11 bases not matched to a gene. Germline V gene sequence: CDR1 MNHEY, CDR2 SVGAGI.